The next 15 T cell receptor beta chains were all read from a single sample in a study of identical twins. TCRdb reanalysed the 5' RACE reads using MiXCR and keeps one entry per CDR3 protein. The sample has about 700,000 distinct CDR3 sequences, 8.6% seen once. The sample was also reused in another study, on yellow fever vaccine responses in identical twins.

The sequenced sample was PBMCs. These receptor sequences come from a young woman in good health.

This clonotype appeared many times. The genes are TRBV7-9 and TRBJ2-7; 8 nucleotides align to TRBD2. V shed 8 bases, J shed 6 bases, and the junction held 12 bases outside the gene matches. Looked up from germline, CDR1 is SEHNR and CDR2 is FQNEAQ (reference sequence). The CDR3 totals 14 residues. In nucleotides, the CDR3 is TGTGCCAGCGGCTCGGGGGGGACCAGCCCCGAGCAGTACTTC. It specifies CASGSGGTSPEQYF.

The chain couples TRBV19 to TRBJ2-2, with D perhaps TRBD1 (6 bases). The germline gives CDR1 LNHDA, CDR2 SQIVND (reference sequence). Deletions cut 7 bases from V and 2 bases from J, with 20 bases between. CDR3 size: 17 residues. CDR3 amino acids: CASNNRAPDLNTGELFF. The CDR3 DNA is TGTGCCAGTAACAACAGGGCGCCCGACTTAAACACCGGGGAGCTGTTTTTT.

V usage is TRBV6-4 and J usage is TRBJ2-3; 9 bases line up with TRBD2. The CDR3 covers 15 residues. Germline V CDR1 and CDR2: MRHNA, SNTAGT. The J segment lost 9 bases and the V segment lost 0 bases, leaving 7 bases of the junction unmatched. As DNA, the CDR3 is TGTGCCAGCAGTGACTCTATGTTAGCGGGAGACACGCAGTATTTT. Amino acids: CASSDSMLAGDTQYF.

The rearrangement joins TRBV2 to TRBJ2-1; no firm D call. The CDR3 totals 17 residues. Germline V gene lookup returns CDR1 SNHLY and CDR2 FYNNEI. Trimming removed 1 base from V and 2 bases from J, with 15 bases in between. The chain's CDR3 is CASSEGSLRLTYNEQFF. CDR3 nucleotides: TGTGCCAGCAGTGAAGGGAGTTTACGGCTCACCTACAATGAGCAGTTCTTC.

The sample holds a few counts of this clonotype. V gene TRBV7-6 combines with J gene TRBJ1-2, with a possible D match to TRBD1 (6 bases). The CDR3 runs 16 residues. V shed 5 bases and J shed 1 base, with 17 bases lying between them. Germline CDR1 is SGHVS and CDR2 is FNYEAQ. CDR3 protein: CASSPTVDSRNYGYTF. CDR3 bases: TGTGCCAGCAGCCCAACCGTGGACAGCCGTAACTATGGCTACACCTTC. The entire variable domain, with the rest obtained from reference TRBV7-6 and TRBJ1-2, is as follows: GAGVSQSPRYKVTKRGQDVALRCDPISGHVSLYWYRQALGQGPEFLTYFNYEAQQDKSGLPNDRFSAERPEGSISTLTIQRTEQRDSAMYRCASSPTVDSRNYGYTFGSGTRLTVV.

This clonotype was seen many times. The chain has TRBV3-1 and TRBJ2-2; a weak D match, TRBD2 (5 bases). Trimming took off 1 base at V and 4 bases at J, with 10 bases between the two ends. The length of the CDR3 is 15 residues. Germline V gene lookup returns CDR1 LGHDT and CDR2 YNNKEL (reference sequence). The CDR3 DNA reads TGTGCCAGCAGCCAAGGCCCGGGGTCCACCGGGGAGCTGTTTTTT. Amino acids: CASSQGPGSTGELFF.

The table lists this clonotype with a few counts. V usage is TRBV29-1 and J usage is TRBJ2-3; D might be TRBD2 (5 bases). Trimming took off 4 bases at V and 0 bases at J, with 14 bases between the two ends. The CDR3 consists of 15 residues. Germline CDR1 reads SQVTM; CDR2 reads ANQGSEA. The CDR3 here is CSVGGGAESTDTQYF. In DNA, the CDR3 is TGCAGCGTTGGTGGTGGAGCGGAGAGCACAGATACGCAGTATTTT.

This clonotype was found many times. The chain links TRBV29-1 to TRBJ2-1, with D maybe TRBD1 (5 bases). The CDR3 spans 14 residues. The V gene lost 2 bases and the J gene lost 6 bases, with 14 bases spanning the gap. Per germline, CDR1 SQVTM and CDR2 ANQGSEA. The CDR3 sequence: CSVERGFGLNEQFF. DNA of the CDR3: TGCAGCGTTGAAAGGGGATTCGGGCTCAATGAGCAGTTCTTC.

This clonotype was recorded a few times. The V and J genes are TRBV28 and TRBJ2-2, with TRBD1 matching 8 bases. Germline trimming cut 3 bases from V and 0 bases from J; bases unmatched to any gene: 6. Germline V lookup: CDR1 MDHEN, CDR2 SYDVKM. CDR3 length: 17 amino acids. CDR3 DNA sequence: TGTGCCAGCAGTTTTTCCAGGGGGCTATCGAACACCGGGGAGCTGTTTTTT. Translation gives CASSFSRGLSNTGELFF.

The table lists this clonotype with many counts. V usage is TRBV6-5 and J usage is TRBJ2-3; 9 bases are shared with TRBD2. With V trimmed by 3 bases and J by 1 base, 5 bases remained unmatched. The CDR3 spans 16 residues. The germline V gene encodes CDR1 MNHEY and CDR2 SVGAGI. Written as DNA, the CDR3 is TGTGCCAGCAGTTATGGAGCGGGGGGACGCACAGATACGCAGTATTTT. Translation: CASSYGAGGRTDTQYF.

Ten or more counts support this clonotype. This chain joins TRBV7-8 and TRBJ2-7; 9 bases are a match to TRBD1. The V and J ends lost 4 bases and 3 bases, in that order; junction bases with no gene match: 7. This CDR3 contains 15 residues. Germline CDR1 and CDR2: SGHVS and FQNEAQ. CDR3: CASSSRTGENYEQYF. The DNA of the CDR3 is TGTGCCAGCAGCTCGAGGACAGGGGAAAACTACGAGCAGTACTTC.

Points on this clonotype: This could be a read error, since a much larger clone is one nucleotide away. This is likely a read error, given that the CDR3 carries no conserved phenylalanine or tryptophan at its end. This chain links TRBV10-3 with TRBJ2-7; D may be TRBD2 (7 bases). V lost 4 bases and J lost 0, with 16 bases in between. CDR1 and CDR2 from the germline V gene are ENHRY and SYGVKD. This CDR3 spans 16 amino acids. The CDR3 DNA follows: TGTGCCATCAGTGGGGGGGGGGCCCTGAGCTCCTACGAGCAGTACTCC. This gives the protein CAISGGGALSSYEQYS.

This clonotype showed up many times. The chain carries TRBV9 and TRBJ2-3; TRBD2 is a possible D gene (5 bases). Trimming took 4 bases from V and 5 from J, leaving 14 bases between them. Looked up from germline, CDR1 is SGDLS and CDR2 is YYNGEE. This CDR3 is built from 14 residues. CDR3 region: CASSPQTEGDTQYF. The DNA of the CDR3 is TGTGCCAGCAGCCCCCAAACTGAGGGAGATACGCAGTATTTT. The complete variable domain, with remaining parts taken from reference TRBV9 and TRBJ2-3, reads DSGVTQTPKHLITATGQRVTLRCSPRSGDLSVYWYQQSLDQGLQFLIQYYNGEERAKGNILERFSAQQFPDLHSELNLSSLELGDSALYFCASSPQTEGDTQYFGPGTRLTVL.

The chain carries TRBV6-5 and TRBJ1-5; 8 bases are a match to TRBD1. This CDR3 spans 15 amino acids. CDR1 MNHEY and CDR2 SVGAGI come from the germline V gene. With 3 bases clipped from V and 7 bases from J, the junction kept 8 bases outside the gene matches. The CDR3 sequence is CASSYRAGGGQPQHF. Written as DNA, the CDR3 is TGTGCCAGCAGTTATCGGGCAGGGGGCGGGCAGCCCCAGCATTTT.

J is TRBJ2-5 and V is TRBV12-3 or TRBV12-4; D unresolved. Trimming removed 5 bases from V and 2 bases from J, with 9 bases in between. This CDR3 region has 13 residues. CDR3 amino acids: CASSAGPQETQYF. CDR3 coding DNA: TGTGCCAGCAGTGCCGGACCTCAAGAGACCCAGTACTTC.